Following are 12 T cell receptor beta chains from one sample sequenced in a study of cytotoxic CD8 clonotypes in ibrutinib-treated CLL. Profiling relied on immunoSEQ multiplex PCR, and the TCRdb table lists in-frame clones only, not all of them. The sample records roughly 24,000 clones, around four fifths being singletons. The specimen was PBMCs, collected before ibrutinib treatment. The source of these receptors is a human donor with chronic lymphocytic leukemia.

The chain uses TRBV10-3 and TRBJ1-2; 8 bases fit TRBD1. The ends lost 9 bases at V and 4 bases at J; junction bases unmatched: 7. The CDR3 runs 13 residues. Per germline, CDR1 ENHRY and CDR2 SYGVKD. CDR3 nucleotide sequence: TGTGCCATATGGACAGGGCATACCTATGGCTACACCTTC. Translating it yields CAIWTGHTYGYTF.

The CDR3 spells CASSEVASGTGELFF. CDR3 sequence (DNA): TGTGCCAGCAGTGAAGTAGCTAGCGGAACCGGGGAGCTGTTTTTT. The chain combines TRBV2 with TRBJ2-2; TRBD2 matches at 7 bases. Trimming took 1 base from V and 5 from J; bases not matched to a gene: 4. The CDR3 consists of 15 residues. The V gene's germline CDR1 is SNHLY and CDR2 FYNNEI.

The chain links TRBV19 to TRBJ1-2, with D perhaps TRBD1 (6 bases). Germline CDR1 reads LNHDA; CDR2 reads SQIVND (reference sequence). The CDR3 loop spans 15 amino acids. The ends were cut back, 7 bases at V and 0 bases at J, with 15 bases in the middle. The DNA of the CDR3 is TGTGCCAGTATCCGGGCGGGGGCTGCTAACTATGGCTACACCTTC. Residues: CASIRAGAANYGYTF.

This clone has just one count. The genes are TRBV28 and TRBJ1-1, with D possibly matching TRBD1 (5 bases). The CDR3 has 15 amino acids. Trimming cost V 5 bases and J 4 bases, with 17 bases left between them. CDR1 and CDR2 from the germline V gene are MDHEN and SYDVKM. CDR3 amino acids: CASSRPGKAGTEAFF. CDR3 in DNA: TGTGCCAGCAGTCGCCCAGGGAAGGCGGGCACTGAAGCTTTCTTT.

This chain links TRBV27 with TRBJ1-1; weak D call: TRBD1 (5 bases). The CDR3 contains 14 residues. The germline V and J ends were trimmed by 7 bases and 1 base, with 13 bases remaining between them. Germline assignment: CDR1 MNHEY and CDR2 SMNVEV (reference sequence). The CDR3, as DNA: TGTGCCAGCACCCCGGCGGGGGGGAACACTGAAGCTTTCTTT. As protein: CASTPAGGNTEAFF.

The V and J genes are TRBV14 and TRBJ2-6, with no clear D. This CDR3 region has 16 residues. Trimming shortened V by 4 bases and J by 1 base, and 11 bases separated the two germline ends. Germline CDR1 reads SGHDN; CDR2 reads FVKESK. The CDR3 spells CASSLGPPSGANVLTF. The CDR3 DNA sequence: TGTGCCAGCAGCCTCGGGCCGCCTTCTGGGGCCAACGTCCTGACTTTC.

V usage is TRBV18 and J usage is TRBJ1-1; 7 bases agree with TRBD1. Germline CDR1 KGHSH, CDR2 LQKENI. V lost 0 bases and J lost 7; bases outside the gene matches: 2. CDR3 length: 13 residues. CDR3 DNA: TGTGCCAGCTCACCACCGCAGGGGGTTGAAGCTTTCTTT. This encodes CASSPPQGVEAFF.

V gene TRBV11-2 combines with J gene TRBJ2-3, with D hard to call. CDR1 and CDR2 from the germline V gene are SGHAT and FQNNGV. V lost 4 bases and J lost 2, with 4 bases in between. The CDR3 covers 12 residues. The CDR3 spells CASSSYTDTQYF. DNA of the CDR3: TGTGCCAGCAGCTCCTACACAGATACGCAGTATTTT.

V is TRBV28 and J is TRBJ2-5; TRBD1 agrees at 7 bases. J gave up 2 bases and V 5 bases, and 8 bases lay outside the gene matches. This CDR3 contains 15 residues. Germline lookup yields CDR1 MDHEN and CDR2 SYDVKM. The CDR3 here is CASSHPPGQQETQYF. The CDR3 DNA is TGTGCCAGCAGTCACCCCCCGGGACAGCAAGAGACCCAGTACTTC.

The V and J genes are TRBV6-1 and TRBJ2-2; TRBD1 is a possible D gene (7 bases). CDR1 and CDR2 (germline): MNHNS, SASEGT. Trimming pared 8 bases from V and 8 bases from J, leaving 15 bases between. The CDR3 spans 13 residues. The CDR3: CASRARGAGELFF. DNA of the CDR3: TGTGCCAGCCGCGCCAGGGGGGCTGGGGAGCTGTTTTTT.

This chain joins TRBV12-5 and TRBJ2-1; 9 positions match TRBD1. Trimming removed 4 bases from V and 6 bases from J; junction bases left unmatched: 4. Germline CDR1 and CDR2: LGHNT and FRNRAP. CDR3 length: 14 residues. The chain's CDR3 is CASGWRQGGNEQFF. The CDR3 nucleotides read TGTGCTAGTGGTTGGAGACAGGGGGGCAATGAGCAGTTCTTC.

This chain connects TRBV9 to TRBJ2-5; a weak D match, TRBD2 (6 bases). This CDR3 region has 13 residues. The germline V gene has CDR1 SGDLS and CDR2 YYNGEE. V shed 6 bases and J shed 5 bases, with 14 bases lying between them. CDR3 protein: CASTPGERETQYF. As DNA, the CDR3 is TGTGCCAGCACGCCGGGGGAAAGGGAGACCCAGTACTTC.